This TCR beta chain stems from a study of blood T cell repertoires in COVID-19. Only in-frame clones appear in the TCRdb table, and some are missing; sequencing was by immunoSEQ multiplex PCR. The top ten hold about 3% of the sample, which has some 350,000 clones, about 86% seen once. With regard to this clone: Other DNA sequences in this specimen translate into the identical CDR3.

The source material was peripheral blood. The clonotype originates from a man aged 30-40 years with active or convalescent COVID-19.

The CDR3 sequence: CASSLGQANQPQHF. CDR3 coding DNA: TGCGCCAGCAGCTTGGGACAGGCCAATCAGCCCCAGCATTTT. The chain links TRBV5-1 to TRBJ1-5; the D gene is possibly TRBD1 (6 bases). V lost 0 bases to trimming and J lost 3 bases, with 7 bases between them. Germline V gives CDR1 SGHRS, CDR2 YFSETQ. The CDR3 is 14 residues long.